This is a list of T cell receptor beta chains from one sample in a study of breast tumors, draining lymph nodes, adjacent tissues. MiXCR, applied by TCRdb to the multiplex PCR reads, yields one record per CDR3 protein. The sample shows 150,000 or so distinct CDR3 sequences, approximately 30% of them seen only once. Sequenced sample: axillary lymph node tissue. Receptor source: a female donor with breast cancer. Some clones in this sample may be carry-over from other donors' samples. The CDR3 runs from the conserved cysteine through the conserved F or W.

v_gene: TRBV20-1
len: 10
CDR3aa: CSASKWELFF

v_gene: TRBV5-1
len: 13
CDR3aa: CASSVDGSYEQYF

v_gene: TRBV13
len: 15
CDR3aa: CASSLSETRNLPLHF

v_gene: TRBV4-1
len: 12
CDR3aa: CASSHWTGGYTF

v_gene: TRBV4-1
len: 15
CDR3aa: CASSQRQGDSYEQYF

v_gene: TRBV12-3/TRBV12-4
len: 15
CDR3aa: CASSVGASPIREQYF

v_gene: TRBV12-3/TRBV12-4
len: 11
CDR3aa: CASSKNEKLFF

v_gene: TRBV6-6
len: 16
CDR3aa: CASSHRPGTGLNEQFF

v_gene: TRBV30
len: 15
CDR3aa: CAWRALAGDQETQYF

v_gene: TRBV5-6
len: 14
CDR3aa: CASSFRQINQPQHF

v_gene: TRBV27
len: 15
CDR3aa: CASSDMGTVPYEQYF

v_gene: TRBV19
len: 17
CDR3aa: CASSSKGWDNYNQPQRF

v_gene: TRBV7-9
len: 14
CDR3aa: CASSLDRDFFGYTF

v_gene: TRBV10-3
len: 23
CDR3aa: CAISEATAFYLCASSIEGAPLHF

v_gene: TRBV7-9
len: 18
CDR3aa: CASSLPWGSASGTYEQYF

v_gene: TRBV10-3
len: 13
CDR3aa: CAISASGYNEQFF

v_gene: TRBV19
len: 14
CDR3aa: CASSRGQGLGEQFF

v_gene: TRBV6-2/TRBV6-3
len: 14
CDR3aa: CASSTRTGSHAQYF

v_gene: TRBV20-1
len: 11
CDR3aa: CSARHRNGYTF

v_gene: TRBV29-1
len: 21
CDR3aa: CSVHRGPLGRGSGAAGNTIYF

v_gene: TRBV20-1
len: 14
CDR3aa: CSARGSGGSYEQYF

v_gene: TRBV24-1
len: 13
CDR3aa: CATSEATSTKQYF